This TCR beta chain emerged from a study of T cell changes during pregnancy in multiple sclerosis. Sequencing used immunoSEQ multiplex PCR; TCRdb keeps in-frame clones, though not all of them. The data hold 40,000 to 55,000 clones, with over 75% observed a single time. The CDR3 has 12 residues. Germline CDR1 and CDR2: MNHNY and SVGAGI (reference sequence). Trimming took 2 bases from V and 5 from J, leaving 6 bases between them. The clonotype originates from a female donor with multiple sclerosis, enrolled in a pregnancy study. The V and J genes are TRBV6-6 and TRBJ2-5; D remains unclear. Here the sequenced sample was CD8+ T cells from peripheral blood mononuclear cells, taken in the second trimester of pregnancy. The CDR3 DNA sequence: TGTGCCAGCAGTTACGCCCGGGAGACCCAGTACTTC. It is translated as CASSYARETQYF.